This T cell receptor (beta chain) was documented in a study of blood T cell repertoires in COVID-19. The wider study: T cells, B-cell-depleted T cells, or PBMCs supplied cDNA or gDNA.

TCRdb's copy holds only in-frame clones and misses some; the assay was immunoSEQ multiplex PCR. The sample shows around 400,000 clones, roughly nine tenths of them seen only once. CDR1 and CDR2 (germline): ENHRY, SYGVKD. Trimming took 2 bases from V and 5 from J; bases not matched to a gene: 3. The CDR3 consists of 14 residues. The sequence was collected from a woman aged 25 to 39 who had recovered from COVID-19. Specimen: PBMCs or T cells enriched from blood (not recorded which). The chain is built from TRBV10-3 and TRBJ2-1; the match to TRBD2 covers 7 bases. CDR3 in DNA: TGTGCCATCAGTGAGCGGCTAGCGGACAATGAGCAGTTCTTC. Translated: CAISERLADNEQFF.